The 16 T cell receptor beta chains reported below all come from one sample, sequenced in a study of blood T cells in healthy people across ages. A second about 6 to 12 cycle PCR used barcoded and J-beta primers. MiXCR, run by TCRdb on the 5' RACE reads, gives a single entry per CDR3 protein. There are around 790,000 distinct CDR3 sequences in the sample; around 42% occur only once, and roughly 19% lies in the top ten. What was sequenced was blood. These receptors were taken from a man aged 60-69 years in good health.

This clonotype was observed a few times. The CDR3 nucleotides are TGCGCCAGCAGCCAACTGCGGGGGGCCTCCTACGAGCAGTACTTC. The encoded protein is CASSQLRGASYEQYF. The rearrangement links TRBV4-1 to TRBJ2-7; TRBD2 aligns across 8 bases. The CDR3 is 15 amino acids. Losses at the gene ends were 2 bases for V and 0 bases for J; bases not matched to a gene: 3. Looked up from germline, CDR1 is MGHRA and CDR2 is YSYEKL.

The J gene is TRBJ2-7, the V gene TRBV7-2, with 12 bases fitting TRBD2. The length of the CDR3 is 14 residues. Germline-derived CDR1 and CDR2 are SGHTA and FQGNSA. J was trimmed by 7 bases and V by 5 bases; bases with no gene match: 6. CDR3 in DNA: TGTGCCAGCAGCGGTCCGGGACTAGCGGGTGAGCAGTACTTC. This translates into CASSGPGLAGEQYF.

For this clonotype: A junction boundary mismatches the germline segment, possibly from a read error. J is TRBJ2-3 and V is TRBV29-1, with D unclear. This CDR3 is 12 amino acids long. Germline lookup yields CDR1 SQVTM and CDR2 ANQGSEA. The CDR3 DNA is TGCAGCGTGGACCTCGGCGCAGATATGCAGTATTTT. It specifies CSVDLGADMQYF.

This clonotype occurred a few times. This chain joins TRBV12-3 or TRBV12-4 and TRBJ1-4; TRBD1 agrees at 8 bases. Trimming cost V 4 bases and J 5 bases; bases outside gene matches: 3. The CDR3 extends over 14 amino acids. The CDR3 region has the DNA TGTGCCAGCAGTTCGCGGACAGGGAATGAAAAACTGTTTTTT. Translation gives CASSSRTGNEKLFF.

The chain is built from TRBV2 and TRBJ2-7; 10 bases agree with TRBD2. Germline loops: CDR1 SNHLY, CDR2 FYNNEI. This CDR3 spans 17 amino acids. V dropped 4 bases and J dropped 0; count of bases not matched to a gene: 9. The CDR3 loop reads CASSVNSGGWSSYEQYF. The CDR3 DNA follows: TGTGCCAGCAGTGTTAATAGCGGGGGGTGGAGCTCCTACGAGCAGTACTTC.

The chain uses TRBV27 and TRBJ2-7; tentative D call: TRBD2 (7 bases). The CDR3 loop spans 14 amino acids. V was cut by 8 bases and J by 1 base, with 15 bases left in between. Germline-derived CDR1 and CDR2 are MNHEY and SMNVEV (reference sequence). The chain's CDR3 is CASSGGGVSYEQYF. The CDR3 nucleotides read TGTGCCAGCTCGGGGGGCGGGGTTTCCTACGAGCAGTACTTC.

The V call is TRBV6-2 or TRBV6-3, the J call TRBJ2-1, with 7 bases lining up with TRBD1. This CDR3 has 14 residues. Germline loops: CDR1 MNHEY, CDR2 SVGEGT. V trimming: 2 bases; J trimming: 5 bases; junction bases outside the gene matches: 3. The CDR3 region has the DNA TGTGCCAGCAGTTACGCCGGGACAGACAATGAGCAGTTCTTC. Translation gives CASSYAGTDNEQFF.

The chain uses TRBV12-3 or TRBV12-4 and TRBJ2-1, with D perhaps matching TRBD1 (5 bases). The CDR3 is 16 amino acids. V was pared by 3 bases and J by 6 bases, with 18 bases between. The CDR3 bases are TGTGCCAGCAGTTTTTATGGCCAGGGTGCTTTCAATGAGCAGTTCTTC. This sequence encodes CASSFYGQGAFNEQFF.

This chain connects TRBV12-3 or TRBV12-4 to TRBJ1-4, with 7 bases that match TRBD1. V shed 7 bases, J shed 1 base, and the junction held 3 bases outside the gene matches. This CDR3 comprises 14 residues. This chain's CDR3 is CASTDRRTNEKLFF. CDR3 in DNA: TGTGCCAGCACGGACAGGCGAACTAATGAAAAACTGTTTTTT.

This clonotype showed up many times. Its ends do not fully match the called genes, so a read error is possible. V and J are TRBV12-3 or TRBV12-4 and TRBJ2-1; D possibly corresponds to TRBD1 (5 bases). The CDR3 length is 12 residues. CDR3: CASSLGDNEQFF. CDR3 coding DNA: TGTGCCAGCAGCTTAGGGGACAATGAGCAGTTCTTC.

In its sample, this clonotype was seen a few times. V usage is TRBV20-1 and J usage is TRBJ2-7; D remains ambiguous. Per germline, CDR1 DFQATT and CDR2 SNEGSKA (reference sequence). There are 13 residues in the CDR3. V was cut by 8 bases and J by 4 bases, with 18 bases left in between. CDR3: CSLSKGLEYEQYF. The CDR3 nucleotides read TGCAGTCTATCGAAGGGATTGGAATACGAGCAGTACTTC.

The chain recombines TRBV28 with TRBJ2-5, with 7 positions matching TRBD1. CDR3 length: 17 amino acids. Germline CDR1 reads MDHEN; CDR2 reads SYDVKM. V was pared by 1 base and J by 6 bases, with 14 bases of the junction left unmatched. The CDR3 DNA reads TGTGCCAGCAGTTTATCCCGGCCGACAGGGTACGGAAAGACCCAGTACTTC. Protein sequence: CASSLSRPTGYGKTQYF.

Ten or more counts support this clonotype. This chain joins TRBV7-9 and TRBJ1-6; TRBD1 matches at 7 bases. The J segment lost 7 bases and the V segment lost 5 bases, leaving 2 bases of the junction unmatched. Germline assignment: CDR1 SEHNR and CDR2 FQNEAQ (reference sequence). CDR3 length: 13 amino acids. The CDR3 coding sequence is TGTGCCAGCAGCCCGACAGGGAATTCACCCCTCCACTTT. Translation: CASSPTGNSPLHF.

This chain links TRBV5-1 with TRBJ2-3; tentatively, D is TRBD1 (5 bases). This CDR3 is 14 amino acids long. V was clipped by 2 bases and J by 5 bases, with 12 bases between them. Germline V lookup: CDR1 SGHRS, CDR2 YFSETQ. CDR3 sequence (DNA): TGCGCCAGCAGCTTCCTTGGACACGGAGATACGCAGTATTTT. This gives the protein CASSFLGHGDTQYF. The entire variable domain, with the rest obtained from reference TRBV5-1 and TRBJ2-3, is as follows: KAGVTQTPRYLIKTRGQQVTLSCSPISGHRSVSWYQQTPGQGLQFLFEYFSETQRNKGNFPGRFSGRQFSNSRSEMNVSTLELGDSALYLCASSFLGHGDTQYFGPGTRLTVL.

V usage is TRBV12-3 or TRBV12-4 and J usage is TRBJ2-5, with D uncertain. This CDR3 region has 15 residues. Trimming cost V 3 bases and J 3 bases, with 14 bases left between them. The CDR3 loop reads CASSLGNGPKETQYF. Here the CDR3 DNA reads TGTGCCAGCAGTTTGGGGAACGGTCCCAAAGAGACCCAGTACTTC.

As for this clonotype: This clone may be a read error of a much larger clone one base away. V is TRBV7-8 and J is TRBJ2-1; 10 bases fit TRBD1. Germline CDR1 is SGHVS and CDR2 is FQNEAQ. There are 15 residues in the CDR3. The CDR3 sequence is CAGSLGDRGHNEQFF. The CDR3 DNA reads TGTGCCGGCAGCTTGGGGGACAGGGGTCACAATGAGCAGTTCTTC.